This T cell receptor (beta chain) emerged from a study of T cells expressing NK-cell markers. Study summary: HCMV seropositivity characterized most of the eight sequenced donors, and seronegativity one.

Details on this clonotype: Its antigen is undetermined.

After re-calling the 5' RACE reads, TCRdb lists one entry per CDR3 protein, DNA absent. The sample spans 300,000 to 450,000 distinct CDR3 sequences; the ten largest clones claim 4% to 6.5%. Findings and limits, study-wide: Leadership of the CD3+CD56-NKG2C+ fraction also belonged to these clonotypes in a handful of donors.

This CDR3 has 13 residues. The sample taken for sequencing was blood T cells: a sorted CD56 or NKG2C T cell subset, CD4+ or CD8+ T cells, or bulk PBMC T cells (not recorded which). The TCR sequence derives from a man aged 18 to 70 in good health. The genes are TRBV12-3 or TRBV12-4 and TRBJ1-1; the TCRdb call, TRBD1, lacks DNA for checking. CDR3 amino acids: CASTPGADTEAFF.